This T cell receptor (beta chain) was sequenced for a study of blood T cell repertoires in COVID-19. Study-wide context: From the United States, Italy and Spain came samples of acute and convalescent COVID-19. T cells, B-cell-depleted T cells, or PBMCs provided the cDNA or gDNA that served as material.

Authors' analysis steps: Amplifying reference gene primers gave estimates of nucleated cell counts. Data came from immunoSEQ multiplex PCR; TCRdb stores just in-frame clones and leaves some out. The DNA was the basis for D and trimming; V, J and clone size are from that table. The table shows roughly 68,000 clones, with roughly 88% occurring only once. CDR1 MDHEN and CDR2 SYDVKM come from the germline V gene. Trimming cost V 6 bases and J 0 bases, with 26 bases left between them. The CDR3 consists of 19 residues. The rearrangement joins TRBV28 to TRBJ2-5; the D is unclear. This TCR was sampled from a human donor in a cohort sampled during active COVID-19. Sequencing was performed on peripheral blood. The CDR3 loop reads CASSKAIPSGPKDQETQYF. The CDR3 coding sequence is TGTGCCAGCAGCAAGGCCATCCCCTCGGGTCCGAAAGACCAAGAGACCCAGTACTTC.